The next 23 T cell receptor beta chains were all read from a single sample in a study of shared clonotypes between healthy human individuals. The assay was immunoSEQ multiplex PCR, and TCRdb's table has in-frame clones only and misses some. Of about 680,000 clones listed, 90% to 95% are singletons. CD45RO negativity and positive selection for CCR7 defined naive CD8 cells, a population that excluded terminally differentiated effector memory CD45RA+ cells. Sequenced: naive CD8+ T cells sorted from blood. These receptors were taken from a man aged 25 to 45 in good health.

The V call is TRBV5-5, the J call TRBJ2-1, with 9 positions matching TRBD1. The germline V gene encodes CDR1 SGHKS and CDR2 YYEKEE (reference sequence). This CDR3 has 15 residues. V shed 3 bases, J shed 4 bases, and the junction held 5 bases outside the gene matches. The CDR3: CASSSAGTGYNEQFF. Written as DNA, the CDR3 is TGTGCCAGCAGCTCCGCCGGGACAGGGTACAATGAGCAGTTCTTC.

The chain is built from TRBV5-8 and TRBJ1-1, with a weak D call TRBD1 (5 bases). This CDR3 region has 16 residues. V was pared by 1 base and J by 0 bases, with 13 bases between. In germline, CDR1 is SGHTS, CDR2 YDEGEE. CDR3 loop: CASSLTGEVLNTEAFF. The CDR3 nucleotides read TGTGCCAGCAGCTTGACAGGCGAAGTACTGAACACTGAAGCTTTCTTT.

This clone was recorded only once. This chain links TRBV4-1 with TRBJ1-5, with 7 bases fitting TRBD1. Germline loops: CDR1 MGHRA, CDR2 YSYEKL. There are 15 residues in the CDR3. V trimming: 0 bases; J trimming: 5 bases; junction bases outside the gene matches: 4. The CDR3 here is CASSQDDREYQPQHF. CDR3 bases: TGCGCCAGCAGCCAAGACGACAGGGAATATCAGCCCCAGCATTTT.

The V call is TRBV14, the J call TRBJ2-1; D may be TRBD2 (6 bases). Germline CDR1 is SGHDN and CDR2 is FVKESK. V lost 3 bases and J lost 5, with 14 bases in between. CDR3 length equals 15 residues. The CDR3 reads CASSQFSSANNEQFF. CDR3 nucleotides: TGTGCCAGCAGCCAGTTTTCTAGCGCTAACAATGAGCAGTTCTTC. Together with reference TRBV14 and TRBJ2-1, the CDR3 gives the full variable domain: EAGVTQFPSHSVIEKGQTVTLRCDPISGHDNLYWYRRVMGKEIKFLLHFVKESKQDESGMPNNRFLAERTGGTYSTLKVQPAELEDSGVYFCASSQFSSANNEQFFGPGTRLTVL.

The CDR3 reads CASKSAGAPTYEQYF. DNA of the CDR3: TGTGCCAGTAAATCCGCAGGGGCCCCCACCTACGAGCAGTACTTC. The rearrangement links TRBV19 to TRBJ2-7, with a tentative D call TRBD1 (6 bases). This CDR3 has 15 amino acids. Trimming took 7 bases from V and 2 from J, leaving 18 bases between them. Germline V gene data show CDR1 as LNHDA and CDR2 as SQIVND (reference sequence).

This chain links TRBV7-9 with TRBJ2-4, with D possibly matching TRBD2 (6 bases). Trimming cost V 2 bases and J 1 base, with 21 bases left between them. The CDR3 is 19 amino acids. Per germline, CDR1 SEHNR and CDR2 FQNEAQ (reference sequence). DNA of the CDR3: TGTGCCAGCAGCTTAAGGGGCGGAGAGCGGGCGCTTGCCAAAAACATTCAGTACTTC. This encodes CASSLRGGERALAKNIQYF.

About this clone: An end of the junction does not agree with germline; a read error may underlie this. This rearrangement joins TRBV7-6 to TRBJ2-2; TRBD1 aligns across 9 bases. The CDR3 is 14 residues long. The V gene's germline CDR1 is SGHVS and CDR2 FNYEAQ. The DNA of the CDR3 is TGTGCCATCAGCCGGGACAGGGTCACCGGGGAGCTGTTTTTT. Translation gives CAISRDRVTGELFF. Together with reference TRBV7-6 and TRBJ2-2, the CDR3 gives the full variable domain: GAGVSQSPRYKVTKRGQDVALRCDPISGHVSLYWYRQALGQGPEFLTYFNYEAQQDKSGLPNDRFSAERPEGSISTLTIQRTEQRDSAMYRCAISRDRVTGELFFGEGSRLTVL.

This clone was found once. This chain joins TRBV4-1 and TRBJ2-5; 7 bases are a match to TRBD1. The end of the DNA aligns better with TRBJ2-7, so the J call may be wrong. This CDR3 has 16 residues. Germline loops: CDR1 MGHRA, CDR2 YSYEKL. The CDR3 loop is CASSQRQGPGTYEQYF. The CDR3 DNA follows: TGCGCCAGCAGCCAGAGACAGGGCCCGGGGACCTACGAGCAGTACTTC.

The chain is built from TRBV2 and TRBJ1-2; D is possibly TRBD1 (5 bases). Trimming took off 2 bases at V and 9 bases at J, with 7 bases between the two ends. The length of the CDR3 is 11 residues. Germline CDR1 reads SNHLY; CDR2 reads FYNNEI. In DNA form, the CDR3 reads TGTGCCAGCAGTGAACGGGGGAGCTACACCTTC. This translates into CASSERGSYTF.

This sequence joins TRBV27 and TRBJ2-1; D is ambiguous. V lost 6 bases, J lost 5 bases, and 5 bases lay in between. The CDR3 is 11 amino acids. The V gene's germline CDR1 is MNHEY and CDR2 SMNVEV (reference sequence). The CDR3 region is CASRRNNEQFF. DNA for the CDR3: TGTGCCAGCAGGAGGAACAATGAGCAGTTCTTC.

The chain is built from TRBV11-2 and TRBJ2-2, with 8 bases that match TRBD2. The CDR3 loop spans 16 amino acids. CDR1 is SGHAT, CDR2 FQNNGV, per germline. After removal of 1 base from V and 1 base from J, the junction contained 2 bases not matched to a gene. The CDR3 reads CASSLVGRENTGELFF. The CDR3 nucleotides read TGTGCCAGCAGCTTAGTCGGGAGGGAGAACACCGGGGAGCTGTTTTTT.

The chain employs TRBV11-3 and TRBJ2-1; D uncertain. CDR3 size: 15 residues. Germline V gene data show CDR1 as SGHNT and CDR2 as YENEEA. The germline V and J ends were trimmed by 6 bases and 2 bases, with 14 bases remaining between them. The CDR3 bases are TGTGCCAGCAGGTCCGACGCCGGCCCCTACAATGAGCAGTTCTTC. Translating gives CASRSDAGPYNEQFF.

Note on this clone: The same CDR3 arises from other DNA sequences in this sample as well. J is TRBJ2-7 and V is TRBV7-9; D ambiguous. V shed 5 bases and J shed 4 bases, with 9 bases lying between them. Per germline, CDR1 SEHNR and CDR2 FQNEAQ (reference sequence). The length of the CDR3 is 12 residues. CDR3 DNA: TGTGCCAGCAGCGTGGGAACTTACGAGCAGTACTTC. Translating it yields CASSVGTYEQYF.

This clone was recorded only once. Here the CDR3 DNA reads TGCGCCAGCAGCTCGGACTTGAGCTATGAGCAGTTCTTC. Residues: CASSSDLSYEQFF. J is TRBJ2-1 and V is TRBV4-1; D is perhaps TRBD2 (5 bases). Germline CDR1 and CDR2: MGHRA and YSYEKL. The V gene lost 5 bases and the J gene lost 8 bases, with 13 bases spanning the gap. The CDR3 runs to 13 residues.

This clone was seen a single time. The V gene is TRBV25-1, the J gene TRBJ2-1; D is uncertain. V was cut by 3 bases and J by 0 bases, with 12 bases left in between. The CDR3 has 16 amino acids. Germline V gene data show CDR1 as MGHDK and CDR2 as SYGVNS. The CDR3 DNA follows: TGTGCCAGCAGTGACCAAGACATTAGCTCCTACAATGAGCAGTTCTTC. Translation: CASSDQDISSYNEQFF.

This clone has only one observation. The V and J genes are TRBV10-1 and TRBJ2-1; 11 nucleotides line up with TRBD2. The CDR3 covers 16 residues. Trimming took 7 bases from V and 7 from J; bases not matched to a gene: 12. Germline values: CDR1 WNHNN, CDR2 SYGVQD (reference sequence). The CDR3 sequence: CASNLDTSGSQNEQFF. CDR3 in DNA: TGCGCCAGCAATTTGGACACTAGCGGGAGTCAGAATGAGCAGTTCTTC.

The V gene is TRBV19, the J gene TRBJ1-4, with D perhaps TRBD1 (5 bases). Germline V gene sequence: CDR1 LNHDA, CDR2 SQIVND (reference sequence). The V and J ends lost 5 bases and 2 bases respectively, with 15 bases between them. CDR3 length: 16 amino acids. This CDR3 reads CASSLRPGATNEKLFF. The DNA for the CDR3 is TGTGCCAGTAGTTTAAGGCCCGGGGCTACTAATGAAAAACTGTTTTTT.

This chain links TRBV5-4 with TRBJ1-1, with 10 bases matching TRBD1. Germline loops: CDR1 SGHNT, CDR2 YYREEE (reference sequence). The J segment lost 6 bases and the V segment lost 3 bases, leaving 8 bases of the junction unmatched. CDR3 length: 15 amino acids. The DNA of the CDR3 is TGTGCCAGCAGCTCCGCCGGGACAGGGGACTCTGAAGCTTTCTTT. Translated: CASSSAGTGDSEAFF.

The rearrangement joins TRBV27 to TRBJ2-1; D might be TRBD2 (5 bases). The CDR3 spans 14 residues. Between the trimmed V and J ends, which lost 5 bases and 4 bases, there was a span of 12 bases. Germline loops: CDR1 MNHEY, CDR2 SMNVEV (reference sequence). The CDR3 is CASSPTGIYNEQFF. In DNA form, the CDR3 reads TGTGCCAGCAGTCCCACCGGGATTTACAATGAGCAGTTCTTC.

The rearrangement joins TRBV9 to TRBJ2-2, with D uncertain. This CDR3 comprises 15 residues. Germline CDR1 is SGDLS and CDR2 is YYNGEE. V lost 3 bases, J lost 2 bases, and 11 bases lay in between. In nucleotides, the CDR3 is TGTGCCAGCAGCGCCCTGCTATCCAACACCGGGGAGCTGTTTTTT. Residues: CASSALLSNTGELFF.

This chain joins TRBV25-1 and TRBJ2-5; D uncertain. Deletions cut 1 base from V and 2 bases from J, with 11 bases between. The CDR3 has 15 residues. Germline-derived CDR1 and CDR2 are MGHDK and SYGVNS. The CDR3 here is CASSELITVQETQYF. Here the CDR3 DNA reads TGTGCCAGCAGTGAATTAATTACCGTGCAAGAGACCCAGTACTTC.

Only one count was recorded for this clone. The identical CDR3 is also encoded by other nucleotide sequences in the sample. CDR3 DNA sequence: TGTGCCAGCAGCCCTAGGGACAGGGGGAGTTACGAGCAGTACTTC. This gives the protein CASSPRDRGSYEQYF. The chain joins TRBV11-2 to TRBJ2-7; 11 bases match TRBD1. From germline, CDR1 is SGHAT and CDR2 FQNNGV. J gave up 4 bases and V 5 bases, and 7 bases lay outside the gene matches. This CDR3 is built from 15 residues.

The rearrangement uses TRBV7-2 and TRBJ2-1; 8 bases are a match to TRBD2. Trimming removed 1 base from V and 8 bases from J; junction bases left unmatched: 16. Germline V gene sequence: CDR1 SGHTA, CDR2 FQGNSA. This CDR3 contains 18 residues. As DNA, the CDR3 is TGTGCCAGCAGCTTAGAGGGCCCAAGCGGGAGCGGGCAGGATGAGCAGTTCTTC. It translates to CASSLEGPSGSGQDEQFF.